This T cell receptor beta chain was recorded in a study of blood T cell repertoires in COVID-19. Whole-study context: Acute and convalescent COVID-19 samples came from the United States, Italy and Spain.

Per the authors' pipeline: Estimates of nucleated cell counts were drawn from the amplification of reference gene primers. Profiling relied on immunoSEQ multiplex PCR, and the TCRdb table lists in-frame clones only, not all of them. For V, J and clone size, that table is used; D and trimming come from the DNA. The data show about 49,000 clones, with 68% seen just once and 8.8% held by the top ten. Germline trimming cut 6 bases from V and 6 bases from J; bases unmatched to any gene: 10. The V gene's germline CDR1 is SQVTM and CDR2 ANQGSEA. The CDR3 is 14 residues long. Sequencing was done on a sample of peripheral blood. The receptor was isolated from a woman in her 70s with acute or convalescent COVID-19. This chain joins TRBV29-1 and TRBJ2-1; 8 bases align to TRBD1. The CDR3 reads CSVQLTGGPNEQFF. The DNA of the CDR3 is TGCAGCGTCCAATTAACAGGGGGGCCCAATGAGCAGTTCTTC.